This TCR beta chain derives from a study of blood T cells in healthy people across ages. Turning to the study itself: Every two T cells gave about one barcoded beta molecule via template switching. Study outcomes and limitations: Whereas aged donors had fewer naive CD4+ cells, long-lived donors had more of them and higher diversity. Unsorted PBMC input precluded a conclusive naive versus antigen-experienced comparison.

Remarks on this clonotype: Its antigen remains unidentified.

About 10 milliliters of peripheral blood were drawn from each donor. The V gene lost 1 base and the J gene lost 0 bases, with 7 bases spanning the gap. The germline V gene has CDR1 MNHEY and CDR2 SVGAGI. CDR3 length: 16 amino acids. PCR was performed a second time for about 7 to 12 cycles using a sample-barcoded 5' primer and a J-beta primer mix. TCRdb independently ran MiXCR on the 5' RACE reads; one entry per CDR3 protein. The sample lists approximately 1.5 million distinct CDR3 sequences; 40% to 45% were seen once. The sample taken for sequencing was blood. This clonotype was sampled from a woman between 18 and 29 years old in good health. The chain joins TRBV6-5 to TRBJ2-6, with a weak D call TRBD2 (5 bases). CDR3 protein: CASSYFEGSGANVLTF. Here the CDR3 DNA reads TGTGCCAGCAGTTACTTTGAGGGCTCTGGGGCCAACGTCCTGACTTTC.